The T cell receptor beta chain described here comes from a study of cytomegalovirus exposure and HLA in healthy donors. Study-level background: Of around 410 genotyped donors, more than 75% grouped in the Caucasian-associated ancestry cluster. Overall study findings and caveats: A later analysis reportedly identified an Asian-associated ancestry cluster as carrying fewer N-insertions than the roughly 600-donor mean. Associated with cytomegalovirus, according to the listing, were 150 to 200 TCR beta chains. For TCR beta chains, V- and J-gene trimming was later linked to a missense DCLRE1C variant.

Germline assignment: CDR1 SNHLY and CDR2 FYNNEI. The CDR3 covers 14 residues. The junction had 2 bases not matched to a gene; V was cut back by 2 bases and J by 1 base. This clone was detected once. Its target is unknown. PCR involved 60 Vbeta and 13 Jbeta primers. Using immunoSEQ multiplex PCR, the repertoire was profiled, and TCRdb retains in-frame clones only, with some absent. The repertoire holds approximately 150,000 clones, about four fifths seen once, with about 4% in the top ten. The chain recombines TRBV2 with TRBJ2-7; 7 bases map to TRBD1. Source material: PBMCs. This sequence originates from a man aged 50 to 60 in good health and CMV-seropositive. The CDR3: CASSEQGQSYEQYF. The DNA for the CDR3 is TGTGCCAGCAGTGAACAGGGACAGTCCTACGAGCAGTACTTC.